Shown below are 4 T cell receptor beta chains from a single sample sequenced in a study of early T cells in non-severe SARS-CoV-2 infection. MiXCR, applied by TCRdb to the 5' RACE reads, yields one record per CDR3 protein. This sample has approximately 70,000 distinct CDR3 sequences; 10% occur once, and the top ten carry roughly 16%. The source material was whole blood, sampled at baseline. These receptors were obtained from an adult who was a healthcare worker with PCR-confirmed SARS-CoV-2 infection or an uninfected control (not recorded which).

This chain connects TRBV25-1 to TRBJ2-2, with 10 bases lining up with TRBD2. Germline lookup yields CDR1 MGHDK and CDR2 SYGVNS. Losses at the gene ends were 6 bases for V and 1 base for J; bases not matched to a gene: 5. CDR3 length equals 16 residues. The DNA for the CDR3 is TGTGCCAGCAGAACAGCGGGAGGGCTGAACACCGGGGAGCTGTTTTTT. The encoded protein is CASRTAGGLNTGELFF.

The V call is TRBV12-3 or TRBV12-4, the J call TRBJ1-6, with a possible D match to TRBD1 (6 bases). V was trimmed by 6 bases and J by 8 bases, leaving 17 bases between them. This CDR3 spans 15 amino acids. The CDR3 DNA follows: TGTGCCAGCAGACCCAATCAAGGACAGCATTCACCCCTCCACTTT. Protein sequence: CASRPNQGQHSPLHF.

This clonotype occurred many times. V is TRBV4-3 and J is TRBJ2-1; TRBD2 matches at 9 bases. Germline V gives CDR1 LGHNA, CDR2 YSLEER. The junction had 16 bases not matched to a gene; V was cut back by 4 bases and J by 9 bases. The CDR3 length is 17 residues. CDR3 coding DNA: TGCGCCAGCAGCCGGGAAGAGGAAGGCGGGAGGGCCGTTGAGCAGTTCTTC. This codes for CASSREEEGGRAVEQFF.

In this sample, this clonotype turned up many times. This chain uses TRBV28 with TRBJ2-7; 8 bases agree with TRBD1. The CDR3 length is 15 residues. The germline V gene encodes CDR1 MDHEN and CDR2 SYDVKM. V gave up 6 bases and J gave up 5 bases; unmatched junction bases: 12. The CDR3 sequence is CASSSAGQGSDEQYF. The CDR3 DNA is TGTGCCAGCAGCTCAGCCGGACAGGGATCAGACGAGCAGTACTTC. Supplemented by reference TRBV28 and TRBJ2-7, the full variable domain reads DVKVTQSSRYLVKRTGEKVFLECVQDMDHENMFWYRQDPGLGLRLIYFSYDVKMKEKGDIPEGYSVSREKKERFSLILESASTNQTSMYLCASSSAGQGSDEQYFGPGTRLTVT.